This record concerns one TCR beta chain sequence. These data originate in a study of CD8 T cells in Susac syndrome. Trimming cost V 6 bases and J 2 bases, with 10 bases left between them. This CDR3 comprises 12 residues. The germline V gene encodes CDR1 SQVTM and CDR2 ANQGSEA. Negative isolation yielded CD4+ and CD8+ T cells, and FACS enriched TEMRA cells. It was with random hexamers that 0.5 to 1 ug RNA was reverse transcribed. The authors amplified TCR beta CDR3 across 54 Vbeta and 13 Jbeta using immunoSEQ multiplex PCR. TCRdb processed the immunoSEQ multiplex PCR reads anew with MiXCR; each CDR3 protein has one entry. The repertoire has 230,000 or so distinct CDR3 sequences, roughly 96% of them found once; the top ten carry around 0.099%.

Sequenced: CD4+ T cells from PBMCs. The TCR originated in a human donor with multiple sclerosis. The V call is TRBV29-1, the J call TRBJ2-5, with no clear D. CDR3 region: CSVGPSQETQYF. The CDR3 DNA sequence: TGCAGCGTAGGGCCGAGTCAAGAGACCCAGTACTTC.